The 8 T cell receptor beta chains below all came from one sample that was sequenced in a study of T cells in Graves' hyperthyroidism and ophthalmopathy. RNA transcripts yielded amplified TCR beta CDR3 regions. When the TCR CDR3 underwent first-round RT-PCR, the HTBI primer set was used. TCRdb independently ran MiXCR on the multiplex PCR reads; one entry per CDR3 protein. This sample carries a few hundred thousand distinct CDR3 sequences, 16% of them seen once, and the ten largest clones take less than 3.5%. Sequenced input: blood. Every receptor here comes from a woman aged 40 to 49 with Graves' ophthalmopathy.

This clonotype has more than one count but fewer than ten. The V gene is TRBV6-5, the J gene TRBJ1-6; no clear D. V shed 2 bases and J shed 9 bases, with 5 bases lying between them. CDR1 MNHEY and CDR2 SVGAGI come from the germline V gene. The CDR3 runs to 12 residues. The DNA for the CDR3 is TGTGCCAGCAGTTACGCTCGTTCACCCCTCCACTTT. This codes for CASSYARSPLHF.

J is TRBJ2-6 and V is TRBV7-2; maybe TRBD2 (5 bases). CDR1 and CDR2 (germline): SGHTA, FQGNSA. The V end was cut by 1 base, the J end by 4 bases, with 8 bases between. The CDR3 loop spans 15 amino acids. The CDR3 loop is CASSLGTWGANVLTF. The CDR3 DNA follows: TGTGCCAGCAGCTTAGGGACTTGGGGGGCCAACGTCCTGACTTTC.

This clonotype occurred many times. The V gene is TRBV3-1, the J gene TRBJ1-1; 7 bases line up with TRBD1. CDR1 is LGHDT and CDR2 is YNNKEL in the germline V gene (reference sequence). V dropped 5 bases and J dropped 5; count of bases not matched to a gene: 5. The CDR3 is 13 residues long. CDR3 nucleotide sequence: TGTGCCAGCAGCTATAACAGGGGTACTGAAGCTTTCTTT. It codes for CASSYNRGTEAFF.

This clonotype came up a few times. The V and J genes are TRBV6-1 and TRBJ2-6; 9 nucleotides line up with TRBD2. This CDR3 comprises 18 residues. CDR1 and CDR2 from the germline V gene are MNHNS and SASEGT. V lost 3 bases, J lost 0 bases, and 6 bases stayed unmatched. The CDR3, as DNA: TGTGCCAGCAGTGACTTGGGACTAGCTGTCTCTGGGGCCAACGTCCTGACTTTC. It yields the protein CASSDLGLAVSGANVLTF.

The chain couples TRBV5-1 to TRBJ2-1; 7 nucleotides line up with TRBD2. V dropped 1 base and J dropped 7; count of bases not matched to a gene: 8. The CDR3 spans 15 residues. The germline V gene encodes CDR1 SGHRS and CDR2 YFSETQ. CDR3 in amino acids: CASSLMGGGGNEQFF. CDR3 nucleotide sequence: TGCGCCAGCAGCTTGATGGGGGGGGGGGGGAATGAGCAGTTCTTC.

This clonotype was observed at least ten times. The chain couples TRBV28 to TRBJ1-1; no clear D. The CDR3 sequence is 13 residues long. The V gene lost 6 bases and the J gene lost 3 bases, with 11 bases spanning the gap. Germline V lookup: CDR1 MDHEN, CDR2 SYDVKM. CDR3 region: CASRNQEDTEAFF. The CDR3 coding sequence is TGTGCCAGCAGAAATCAGGAGGACACTGAAGCTTTCTTT.

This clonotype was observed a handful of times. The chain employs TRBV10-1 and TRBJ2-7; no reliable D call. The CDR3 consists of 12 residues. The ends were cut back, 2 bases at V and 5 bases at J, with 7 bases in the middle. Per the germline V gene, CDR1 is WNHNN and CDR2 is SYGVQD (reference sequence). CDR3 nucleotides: TGCGCCAGCAGTGAGGTTTTGGACGAGCAGTACTTC. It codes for CASSEVLDEQYF.

CDR3 amino acids: CSARVFPSETQYF. CDR3 bases: TGCAGTGCTAGAGTTTTCCCCTCAGAGACCCAGTACTTC. The rearrangement uses TRBV20-1 and TRBJ2-5; unclear D gene. Trimming left V 1 base short and J 4 bases short, with 10 bases between. The CDR3 length is 13 residues. Germline CDR1 and CDR2: DFQATT and SNEGSKA (reference sequence).